These 2 T cell receptor beta chains were sequenced from one sample in a study of CD8+ T cells in alopecia areata. cDNA prepared by RNA extraction and subsequent reverse transcription served as the template for sequencing. Measured with immunoSEQ multiplex PCR; TCRdb has only the in-frame clones, and not every one. Of under 130,000 clones in the sample, roughly 53% were seen once. The sample consisted of CD4+ T cells sorted from blood. These receptors were collected from a human donor in good health.

The V gene is TRBV6-6, the J gene TRBJ1-1; 9 nucleotides agree with TRBD1. Per the germline V gene, CDR1 is MNHNY and CDR2 is SVGAGI (reference sequence). CDR3 size: 15 residues. Trimming cost V 6 bases and J 3 bases; bases outside gene matches: 8. DNA for the CDR3: TGTGCCAGCAGACAGGGGGCGAACGGGTACACTGAAGCTTTCTTT. Protein: CASRQGANGYTEAFF.

At least ten counts were recorded for this clone. The V call is TRBV11-1, the J call TRBJ2-6, with D possibly matching TRBD1 (8 bases). Germline V gene data show CDR1 as SGHAT and CDR2 as FQDESV (reference sequence). The CDR3 has 19 residues. The germline V and J ends were trimmed by 5 bases and 0 bases, with 20 bases remaining between them. This CDR3 reads CASSGGRDRFFSGANVLTF. Here the CDR3 DNA reads TGTGCCAGCAGCGGGGGGAGGGACAGGTTCTTCTCTGGGGCCAACGTCCTGACTTTC.